Listed below are T cell receptor beta chains from one sample, sequenced in a study of blood T cell repertoires in COVID-19. TCRdb's copy holds only in-frame clones and misses some; the assay was immunoSEQ multiplex PCR. The repertoire consists of about 250,000 clones, with 90% occurring once and the leading ten covering about 2.1%. Sequencing was carried out using peripheral blood. The source of these receptors is a woman between 55 and 75 years old with COVID-19, enrolled during active disease. The CDR3 runs from the conserved cysteine through the conserved F or W.

j_gene	v_gene	CDR3aa
TRBJ1-6	TRBV7-9	CASSLELNSPLHF
TRBJ1-1	TRBV25-1	CASSASTGEFGTEAFF
TRBJ2-5	TRBV5-4	CASSSTGRKETQYF
TRBJ1-1	TRBV27	CASSWTRAMATEAFF
TRBJ1-5	TRBV19	CASSGSLGGINQPQHF
TRBJ2-3	TRBV19	CASSIVQDTDTQYF
TRBJ2-3	TRBV7-2	CASSWWGDTDTQYF
TRBJ2-1	TRBV25-1	CASSAALTGKEHNEQFF
TRBJ1-3	TRBV9	CASSVGGAGNTIYF
TRBJ2-1	TRBV7-3	CASSLIGGSSYNEQFF
TRBJ1-2	TRBV6-1	CASSEPRTGREGYTF
TRBJ1-5	TRBV30	CAWTGTGREVGNQPQHF
TRBJ1-1	TRBV6-5	CASGWQVNTEAFF
TRBJ2-7	TRBV5-5	CASSLGVSVNEQYF
TRBJ1-1	TRBV19	CASSIGQGYKDVAFF
TRBJ2-2	TRBV15	CATKDRANTGELFF
TRBJ1-1	TRBV15	CATSRDPRGPEAFF
TRBJ2-2	TRBV3-1/TRBV3-2	CASSTTGTPNTGELFF
TRBJ1-1	TRBV19	CASSIDPTGTIYLNTEAFF
TRBJ2-3	TRBV19	CASGSRTQGTGDTQYF
TRBJ2-3	TRBV6-5	CASRRAGGNTQYF
TRBJ1-5	TRBV6-2/TRBV6-3	CASSYTIGGVSNQPQHF
TRBJ1-1	TRBV5-8	CASSLEGGGTEAFF
TRBJ2-3	TRBV9	CASSSSGLAGGLDTQYF
TRBJ2-5	TRBV11-1	CASSSGLAGGKETQYF
TRBJ2-5	TRBV5-1	CASSLNEGAGQETQYF
TRBJ2-5	TRBV20-1	CSARTVETQYF
TRBJ2-3	TRBV6-1	CASSDRGAITDTQYF
TRBJ2-1	TRBV6-2/TRBV6-3	CASSYQRGFSYNEQFF
TRBJ1-5	TRBV6-5	CASSESTGTHQPQHF
TRBJ1-6	TRBV29-1	CSVRQGANSPLHF
TRBJ1-2	TRBV5-4	CASSIGLQNYGYTF
TRBJ1-1	TRBV3-1/TRBV3-2	CASSTGQAGLGAFF
TRBJ2-7	TRBV7-8	CASSLITGGGNEQYF
TRBJ2-2	TRBV24-1	CATSSGTWSTGELFF
TRBJ1-3	TRBV5-1	CASSLGSRYGNTIYF
TRBJ2-7	TRBV5-4	CASSFRRGGGIIIYEQYF